Listed below are T cell receptor beta chains from one sample, sequenced in a study of CD8 T cells in ankylosing spondylitis. TCRdb re-called the 5' RACE reads with MiXCR, one entry per CDR3 protein. The sample lists around 540,000 distinct CDR3 sequences; about 13% were seen once. The sample comprised blood, either unsorted or a sorted T cell fraction (not recorded which). The receptors derive from a male donor with ankylosing spondylitis. CDR3s include the opening cysteine and the closing phenylalanine or tryptophan. D genes are given only for firm matches. Clone size is shown for a subset of rows, as once, few, many or a class of expanded clone.

>TRBJ1-4|.|TRBD1|TRBV7-9
TGTGCCAGCAGCCAAAGCTCTACCGGGACAGGGAATGAAAAACTGTTTTTT
CASSQSSTGTGNEKLFF
>TRBJ1-6|.|.|TRBV7-2
TGTGCCAGCAGCTTAGGGGGGAAATCACCCCTCCACTTT
CASSLGGKSPLHF
>TRBJ2-1|many|TRBD1|TRBV29-1
TGCAGCGGGTTTCCGGGACAGGGGGGCAATGAGCAGTTCTTC
CSGFPGQGGNEQFF
>TRBJ2-7|.|.|TRBV10-2
TGCGCCAGCACGGAGGTCTCCTACGAGCAGTACTTC
CASTEVSYEQYF
>TRBJ1-2|few|.|TRBV19
TGTGCCAGTTCCCATGGCTACACCTTC
CASSHGYTF
>TRBJ2-2|.|.|TRBV20-1
TGCAGTGCTAGGGGGTGGGGTTCGAACACCGGGGAGCTGTTTTTT
CSARGWGSNTGELFF
>TRBJ1-5|.|.|TRBV27
TGTGCCAGCAGTTTTAATGGAGGGGATCAGCCCCAGCATTTT
CASSFNGGDQPQHF
>TRBJ1-2|.|.|TRBV30
TGTGCCTGGAGCAAAGCCGGGTCGACCGGCTACACCTTC
CAWSKAGSTGYTF
>TRBJ1-3|.|.|TRBV18
TGTGCCAGCTCCCCTACCGGGACCCATGGAAACACCATATATTTT
CASSPTGTHGNTIYF
>TRBJ1-5|.|.|TRBV10-3
TGTGCCATCAGTGAGTCGTGGACAAGTACGCCCCAGCATTTT
CAISESWTSTPQHF
>TRBJ2-3|once|TRBD2|TRBV2
TGTGCCAGCAGTGAAGTTTCTAGCGGGAGAACAGATACGCAGTATTTT
CASSEVSSGRTDTQYF
>TRBJ2-3|few|TRBD2|TRBV28
TGTGCCAGCAGTACTCCCGCGGGAGACCGAGATACGCAGTATTTT
CASSTPAGDRDTQYF
>TRBJ2-1|many|.|TRBV7-9
TGTGCCAGCAGCCCAGAGCTATCCTACAATGAGCAGTTCTTC
CASSPELSYNEQFF
>TRBJ1-5|few|.|TRBV4-2
TGTGCCAGCAGCCAAGAAGGTAGGGGGAGTCAGCCCCAGCATTTT
CASSQEGRGSQPQHF
>TRBJ2-1|many|TRBD2|TRBV11-3
TGTGCCAGCAGCGACGGGACTACTCCGCTAAGTCCGAATGAGCAGTTCTTC
CASSDGTTPLSPNEQFF
>TRBJ2-5|many|.|TRBV10-3
TGTGCCATCAGTTCCGGGACGTATCAAGAGACCCAGTACTTC
CAISSGTYQETQYF
>TRBJ2-1|.|.|TRBV9
TGTGCCAGCAGCGTTGGACGGGGCCCCCTCAATGAGCAGTTCTTC
CASSVGRGPLNEQFF
>TRBJ2-6|many|.|TRBV12-3/TRBV12-4
TGTGCCAGCAGGACACCTGGGGCCAACGTCCTGACTTTC
CASRTPGANVLTF
>TRBJ2-1|few|TRBD2|TRBV7-2
TGTGCCAGCAGCTTACAAGAGGTAGCGGGGGGCAATGAGCAGTTCTTC
CASSLQEVAGGNEQFF
>TRBJ2-3|.|TRBD2|TRBV20-1
TGCAGTGCTAGAGACGGACTAGCGGGAGGATCAGATACGCAGTATTTT
CSARDGLAGGSDTQYF
>TRBJ1-6|few|TRBD1|TRBV5-1
TGCGCCAGCAGCGCAACAGGGGGTTTGTCACCCCTCCACTTT
CASSATGGLSPLHF
>TRBJ2-6|.|TRBD1|TRBV20-1
TGCAGTGCTGGGACAGGGGATGGTGGGGCCAACGTCCTGACTTTC
CSAGTGDGGANVLTF